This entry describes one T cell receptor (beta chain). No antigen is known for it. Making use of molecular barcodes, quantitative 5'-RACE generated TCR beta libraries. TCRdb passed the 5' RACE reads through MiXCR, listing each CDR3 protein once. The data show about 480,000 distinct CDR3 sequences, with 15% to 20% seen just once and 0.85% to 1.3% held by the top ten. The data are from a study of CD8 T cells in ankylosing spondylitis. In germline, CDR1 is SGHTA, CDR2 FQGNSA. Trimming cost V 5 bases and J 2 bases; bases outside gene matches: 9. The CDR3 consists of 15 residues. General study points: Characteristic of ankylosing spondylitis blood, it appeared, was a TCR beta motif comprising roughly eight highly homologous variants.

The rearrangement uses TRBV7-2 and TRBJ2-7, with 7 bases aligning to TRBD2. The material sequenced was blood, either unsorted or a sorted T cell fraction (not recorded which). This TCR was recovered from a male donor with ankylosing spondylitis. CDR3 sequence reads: CASSAGLAETYEQYF. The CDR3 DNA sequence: TGTGCCAGCAGCGCTGGGCTAGCGGAGACCTACGAGCAGTACTTC.